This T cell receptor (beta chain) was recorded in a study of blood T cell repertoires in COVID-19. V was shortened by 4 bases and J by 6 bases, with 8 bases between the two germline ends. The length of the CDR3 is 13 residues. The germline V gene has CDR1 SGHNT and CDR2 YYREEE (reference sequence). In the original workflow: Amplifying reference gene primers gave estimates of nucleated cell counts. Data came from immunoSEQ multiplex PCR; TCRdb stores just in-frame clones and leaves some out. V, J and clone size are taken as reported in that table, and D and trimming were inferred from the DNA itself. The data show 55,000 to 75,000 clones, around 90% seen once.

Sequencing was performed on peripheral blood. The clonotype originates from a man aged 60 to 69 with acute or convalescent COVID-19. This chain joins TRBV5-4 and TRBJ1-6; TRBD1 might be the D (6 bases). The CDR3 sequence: CASSGDINSPLHF. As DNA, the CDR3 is TGTGCCAGCAGCGGGGACATTAATTCACCCCTCCACTTT.